This passage covers 27 T cell receptor beta chains from one sample sequenced in a study of shared T cell receptors in the human thymus. This table comes from immunoSEQ multiplex PCR, and its TCRdb copy is limited to in-frame clones, with some not included. The sample lists roughly 710,000 clones, approximately 83% occurring once. These data were likewise used in another study, on human thymus T cells.

The sample was thymocytes. All receptors derive from a girl in the first two years of life with a congenital heart defect.

The CDR3 region has the DNA TGCGCCAGCAGCTTGTTACGGTATAATTCACCCCTCCACTTT. Its protein is CASSLLRYNSPLHF. V usage is TRBV5-1 and J usage is TRBJ1-6, with D hard to call. This CDR3 is built from 14 residues. Germline V gene data show CDR1 as SGHRS and CDR2 as YFSETQ. V lost 1 base and J 4 bases, leaving 6 bases between the germline ends.

The gene calls are TRBV10-2 and TRBJ1-1; D is perhaps TRBD1 (5 bases). V lost 6 bases, J lost 4 bases, and 9 bases lay in between. The germline V gene has CDR1 WSHSY and CDR2 SAAADI. The CDR3 has 12 amino acids. Written as DNA, the CDR3 is TGCGCCAGCAGGCCGGGGGGCACTGAAGCTTTCTTT. Protein sequence: CASRPGGTEAFF.

V usage is TRBV7-2 and J usage is TRBJ2-1; 9 bases are shared with TRBD1. In germline, CDR1 is SGHTA, CDR2 FQGNSA. This CDR3 is built from 14 residues. V dropped 1 base and J dropped 9; count of bases not matched to a gene: 4. In nucleotides, the CDR3 is TGTGCCAGCAGCTTAGTGGGACAGGGCAGTGAGCAGTTCTTC. This sequence encodes CASSLVGQGSEQFF.

V and J are TRBV5-1 and TRBJ1-4; TRBD1 matches 10 bases. CDR3 length: 18 residues. The junction had 17 bases not matched to a gene; V was cut back by 4 bases and J by 8 bases. The germline V gene encodes CDR1 SGHRS and CDR2 YFSETQ. The CDR3 bases are TGCGCCAGCAGCCCGAGGCCACCGGGACAGGGGCGGGGGGAAAAACTGTTTTTT. Translation: CASSPRPPGQGRGEKLFF.

CDR3 nucleotide sequence: TGTGCCAGCAGCCCAAAGGGGGACAGGGATAATTACACTGAAGCTTTCTTT. Translation gives CASSPKGDRDNYTEAFF. V and J are TRBV7-2 and TRBJ1-1; 9 bases align to TRBD1. This CDR3 contains 17 residues. Germline CDR1 and CDR2: SGHTA and FQGNSA. V shed 5 bases, J shed 3 bases, and the junction held 13 bases outside the gene matches.

V is TRBV4-2 and J is TRBJ2-5; TRBD2 matches 9 bases. The germline CDR1 and CDR2 sequences are LGHNA and YNFKEQ. The CDR3 contains 15 residues. Germline trimming cut 3 bases from V and 1 base from J; bases unmatched to any gene: 3. The CDR3 reads CASSHMGLAQETQYF. Here the CDR3 DNA reads TGTGCCAGCAGCCATATGGGACTAGCCCAAGAGACCCAGTACTTC.

The chain combines TRBV6-6 with TRBJ2-1, with D perhaps TRBD2 (7 bases). The CDR3 extends over 15 amino acids. The V and J ends lost 3 bases and 5 bases respectively, with 14 bases between them. Per the germline V gene, CDR1 is MNHNY and CDR2 is SVGAGI (reference sequence). This chain's CDR3 is CASSYRGGANNEQFF. The CDR3 DNA follows: TGTGCCAGCAGTTATAGGGGGGGGGCTAACAATGAGCAGTTCTTC.

This clone has more than one count but fewer than ten. The chain employs TRBV5-4 and TRBJ2-5; 8 positions agree with TRBD1. The V segment lost 4 bases and the J segment 4 bases; nucleotides outside the gene matches: 15. This CDR3 is 17 amino acids long. The germline V gene has CDR1 SGHNT and CDR2 YYREEE (reference sequence). The DNA of the CDR3 is TGTGCCAGCAGCCCCCATGACAGGGGAAAGTCCCCAGAGACCCAGTACTTC. Its translation is CASSPHDRGKSPETQYF.

This chain connects TRBV10-2 to TRBJ1-1; D uncertain. From germline, CDR1 is WSHSY and CDR2 SAAADI. CDR3 length equals 11 residues. Trimming removed 8 bases at V and 1 base at J, with 5 bases between. CDR3 residues: CASGENTEAFF. The CDR3 coding sequence is TGCGCCAGCGGAGAGAACACTGAAGCTTTCTTT.

CDR3 loop: CASSQARRQGLLLTGNTIYF. As DNA, the CDR3 is TGCGCCAGCAGCCAAGCGAGGAGACAGGGTCTTCTCTTGACTGGAAACACCATATATTTT. The chain is built from TRBV4-3 and TRBJ1-3; 7 bases are a match to TRBD1. The CDR3 contains 20 residues. CDR1 and CDR2 (germline): LGHNA, YSLEER. The V segment lost 1 base and the J segment 2 bases; nucleotides outside the gene matches: 17.

The chain uses TRBV6-1 and TRBJ1-1; TRBD1 matches at 12 bases. In germline, CDR1 is MNHNS, CDR2 SASEGT. CDR3 length: 15 residues. The junction had 10 bases not matched to a gene; V was cut back by 9 bases and J by 5 bases. CDR3 sequence reads: CASLNRDRGLTEAFF. The CDR3 DNA reads as TGTGCCAGTCTTAACCGGGACAGGGGGCTGACTGAAGCTTTCTTT.

With respect to this clone: The same CDR3 also results from other DNA sequences found in this sample. The rearrangement links TRBV6-5 to TRBJ1-1; D gene unclear. V was pared by 6 bases and J by 2 bases, with 10 bases between. CDR1 is MNHEY, CDR2 SVGAGI, per germline. The CDR3 has 13 residues. CDR3 bases: TGTGCCAGCAGATCCAGATTAAACACTGAAGCTTTCTTT. Amino acid sequence: CASRSRLNTEAFF.

This clone was observed once. This sequence joins TRBV7-8 and TRBJ2-3; 8 nucleotides align to TRBD2. J lost 1 base, V lost 5 bases, and 2 bases had no gene match. CDR3 size: 14 residues. CDR1 SGHVS and CDR2 FQNEAQ come from the germline V gene. The CDR3 DNA reads TGTGCCAGCAGCCCGGGACTAGGCACAGATACGCAGTATTTT. Its protein is CASSPGLGTDTQYF. The full variable domain, in which reference TRBV7-8 and TRBJ2-3 provide the parts outside the CDR3, is GAGVSQSPRYKVAKRGQDVALRCDPISGHVSLFWYQQALGQGPEFLTYFQNEAQLDKSGLPSDRFFAERPEGSVSTLKIQRTQQEDSAVYLCASSPGLGTDTQYFGPGTRLTVL.

The V gene is TRBV11-2, the J gene TRBJ1-2; D possibly corresponds to TRBD1 (6 bases). CDR3 size: 16 residues. Germline CDR1 is SGHAT and CDR2 is FQNNGV. Deletions cut 0 bases from V and 2 bases from J, with 13 bases between. The CDR3 DNA follows: TGTGCCAGCAGCTTAGATCGGGGCAGGGGAAACTATGGCTACACCTTC. Its translation is CASSLDRGRGNYGYTF.

J is TRBJ1-2 and V is TRBV19; D is perhaps TRBD1 (6 bases). The V gene's germline CDR1 is LNHDA and CDR2 SQIVND (reference sequence). This CDR3 is built from 15 residues. Trimming took off 2 bases at V and 5 bases at J, with 15 bases between the two ends. This CDR3 reads CASSIRTEREYGYTF. CDR3 bases: TGTGCCAGTAGTATAAGGACAGAGAGAGAGTATGGCTACACCTTC.

This clone was counted between two and nine times. This chain joins TRBV9 and TRBJ2-1; D may be TRBD2 (5 bases). Trimming left V 5 bases short and J 9 bases short, with 12 bases between. The CDR3 loop spans 12 amino acids. CDR1 is SGDLS and CDR2 is YYNGEE in the germline V gene. In nucleotides, the CDR3 is TGTGCCAGCAGTACTCACGAGGGTGAGCAGTTCTTC. As protein: CASSTHEGEQFF.

The chain uses TRBV9 and TRBJ2-3; 8 bases map to TRBD2. Germline CDR1 SGDLS, CDR2 YYNGEE. With V trimmed by 0 bases and J by 4 bases, 7 bases remained unmatched. CDR3 length: 16 amino acids. CDR3 nucleotide sequence: TGTGCCAGCAGCGTAGCCGGCGGGGGGAGGTCAGATACGCAGTATTTT. This sequence encodes CASSVAGGGRSDTQYF.

The chain uses TRBV25-1 and TRBJ2-7; D is possibly TRBD1 (6 bases). There are 13 residues in the CDR3. V lost 1 base, J lost 4 bases, and 8 bases lay in between. Germline V CDR1 and CDR2: MGHDK, SYGVNS. CDR3 coding DNA: TGTGCCAGCAGTGAATCCGGACAGTACGAGCAGTACTTC. It translates to CASSESGQYEQYF.

This chain uses TRBV4-1 with TRBJ1-3, with D possibly TRBD1 on 5 matching bases. The CDR3 consists of 17 residues. The germline V and J ends were trimmed by 0 bases and 4 bases, with 16 bases remaining between them. Per the germline V gene, CDR1 is MGHRA and CDR2 is YSYEKL. The CDR3 is CASSQDDGIQEGNTIYF. The CDR3 coding sequence is TGCGCCAGCAGCCAAGATGATGGGATACAGGAGGGAAACACCATATATTTT.

Here the CDR3 reads CASSFPTGPGSPLHF. In nucleotides, the CDR3 is TGCGCCAGCAGCTTTCCGACAGGGCCAGGTTCACCCCTCCACTTT. The gene calls are TRBV5-1 and TRBJ1-6, with TRBD1 matching 7 bases. J was trimmed by 9 bases and V by 2 bases; bases with no gene match: 8. Germline CDR1 and CDR2: SGHRS and YFSETQ. There are 15 residues in the CDR3.

This chain uses TRBV2 with TRBJ1-5; D might be TRBD1 (5 bases). V gave up 0 bases and J gave up 2 bases, with 11 bases separating them. Germline V gives CDR1 SNHLY, CDR2 FYNNEI. The CDR3 is 16 amino acids. CDR3 bases: TGTGCCAGCAGTGAAGCGCATTCAGGGCGCAATCAGCCCCAGCATTTT. It yields the protein CASSEAHSGRNQPQHF. The whole variable domain, remainder taken from reference TRBV2 and TRBJ1-5, is EPEVTQTPSHQVTQMGQEVILRCVPISNHLYFYWYRQILGQKVEFLVSFYNNEISEKSEIFDDQFSVERPDGSNFTLKIRSTKLEDSAMYFCASSEAHSGRNQPQHFGDGTRLSIL.

The rearrangement uses TRBV4-1 and TRBJ2-2; 9 nucleotides line up with TRBD2. In germline, CDR1 is MGHRA, CDR2 YSYEKL. The CDR3 consists of 16 residues. Losses at the gene ends were 8 bases for V and 3 bases for J; bases not matched to a gene: 10. CDR3 loop: CASLGLKRGDTGELFF. The CDR3 DNA reads as TGCGCCAGCTTAGGTCTCAAGCGGGGGGACACCGGGGAGCTGTTTTTT.

A word on this clone: At one end the junction does not follow the germline gene, possibly because of a read error. Distinct nucleotide sequences in the sample also encode this CDR3. The J gene is TRBJ1-1, the V gene TRBV27; D perhaps matches TRBD1 (6 bases). The V gene's germline CDR1 is MNHEY and CDR2 SMNVEV (reference sequence). CDR3 length: 15 amino acids. The DNA of the CDR3 is TGTGCCAGCAGGCTCGACAGGCTCATGAACACTGAAGCCTTCTTT. It translates to CASRLDRLMNTEAFF.

V is TRBV6-5 and J is TRBJ1-1; D is perhaps TRBD1 (5 bases). The germline V gene encodes CDR1 MNHEY and CDR2 SVGAGI. V gave up 8 bases and J gave up 1 base, with 14 bases separating them. The CDR3 is 14 residues long. The chain's CDR3 is CASASTGGNTEAFF. The CDR3 region has the DNA TGTGCCAGCGCTTCAACCGGGGGGAACACTGAAGCTTTCTTT.

The chain's CDR3 is CASSFRTGLYGYTF. CDR3 DNA sequence: TGCGCCAGCAGTTTCAGGACAGGACTCTATGGCTACACCTTC. The gene calls are TRBV4-1 and TRBJ1-2; 7 nucleotides align to TRBD1. Unmatched junction bases numbered 8, after V lost 6 bases and J lost 4 bases. The CDR3 is 14 amino acids. The germline V gene encodes CDR1 MGHRA and CDR2 YSYEKL.

V is TRBV7-2 and J is TRBJ1-1; the match to TRBD1 covers 11 bases. Germline loops: CDR1 SGHTA, CDR2 FQGNSA. The CDR3 has 19 residues. V lost 3 bases and J lost 4; bases outside the gene matches: 16. CDR3 loop: CASSFRGQGAIRITTEAFF. CDR3 nucleotides: TGTGCCAGCAGCTTCCGAGGACAGGGGGCGATTAGGATAACCACTGAAGCTTTCTTT. The full variable domain, its missing parts supplied by reference TRBV7-2 and TRBJ1-1, is GAGVSQSPSNKVTEKGKDVELRCDPISGHTALYWYRQSLGQGLEFLIYFQGNSAPDKSGLPSDRFSAERTGGSVSTLTIQRTQQEDSAVYLCASSFRGQGAIRITTEAFFGQGTRLTVV.

This rearrangement joins TRBV5-1 to TRBJ1-1; 7 bases line up with TRBD1. The germline V gene encodes CDR1 SGHRS and CDR2 YFSETQ. There are 18 residues in the CDR3. V shed 3 bases, J shed 1 base, and the junction held 15 bases outside the gene matches. The CDR3 sequence: CASSWGTEVQGRNTEAFF. The CDR3 DNA is TGCGCCAGCAGCTGGGGGACTGAGGTACAGGGGAGGAACACTGAAGCTTTCTTT.